This T cell receptor (beta chain) emerged from a study of liver allograft versus peripheral blood T cells (dated by TCRdb to the early 2020s). Looking at the study overall: The study compared T cell receptor repertoires found within transplanted livers against repertoires in the peripheral blood of liver transplant recipients.

Study-wide findings and limitations: T cell receptor repertoires inside liver allografts were reported to be different from the repertoires detected in peripheral blood.

Instrument on record: Illumina MiSeq. TCRdb trimmed the raw reads at Q25, called clones with MiXCR and kept productive beta chains. Rows with a matching CDR3 protein are joined into one entry that keeps the most common DNA and genes. The sample contains more than 10,000 distinct CDR3 sequences, over 25% of them found a single time. 2% to 2.5% of the sample belongs to the ten largest clones. Based on the germline V gene (reference sequence), the CDR1 and CDR2 sequences are GTSNPN and SVGIG. From the cysteine through the phenylalanine, the CDR3 covers 15 amino acids. Left in the record is the CDR3 DNA by itself, 45 bases read in frame from the first base. The junction shows trimming of 5 bases on V and 8 bases on J, and the gene matches do not reach 17 bases of it. This clonotype was observed a few times. No antigen is known for it. No much larger clone is present one base from it, and per-base qualities are unavailable.

This receptor was identified in a human patient who had a liver transplant. The graft donor may be the source of some T cells after a transplant. Rearrangement joined TRBV30 to TRBJ1-2; TRBD1 agrees with 7 junctional bases. The sequenced DNA: TGTGCCTGGCGACCGTACCAGGGGGGGGCAGAAGGCTACACCTTC. This translates into CAWRPYQGGAEGYTF.